What follows is one T cell receptor (beta chain) and its context. Its specificity is unknown. This sample was included in a study of regulatory T cells in long-lasting Graves disease. Overall study: In persistent Graves' disease, antithyroid drugs had been taken for over 5 years and TSH receptor antibodies stayed positive.

Time point defined: persistent/refractory GD, antithyroid drugs over 5 years with positive TRAb. PBMC RNA was the source of the TCR library. Patients of an endocrinology department in Xi'an, China, were included. Construction of the TCR beta libraries employed iRepertoire HTBI primers in conjunction with Arm-PCR of CDR3 regions. TCRdb redid the calling of the multiplex PCR reads with MiXCR, one entry per CDR3 protein. This sample has 400,000 to 500,000 distinct CDR3 sequences, with around a fifth found just once. V was clipped by 2 bases and J by 2 bases; unmatched bases: 6. Per the germline V gene, CDR1 is SGHDN and CDR2 is FVKESK. This CDR3 comprises 15 residues. Study results and limitations: The persistent group shared some 2,700 public clonotypes, more than the 950 to 1,000 shared by new patients.

The sequence came from a female donor with Graves disease. The V call is TRBV14, the J call TRBJ2-7; 7 positions match TRBD1. This specimen was peripheral blood mononuclear cells (PBMCs), taken when the disease was refractory, from a patient treated with antithyroid drugs. The CDR3 reads CASSQLRTGPYEQYF. The CDR3 nucleotides read TGTGCCAGCAGCCAACTTCGGACAGGACCCTACGAGCAGTACTTC.